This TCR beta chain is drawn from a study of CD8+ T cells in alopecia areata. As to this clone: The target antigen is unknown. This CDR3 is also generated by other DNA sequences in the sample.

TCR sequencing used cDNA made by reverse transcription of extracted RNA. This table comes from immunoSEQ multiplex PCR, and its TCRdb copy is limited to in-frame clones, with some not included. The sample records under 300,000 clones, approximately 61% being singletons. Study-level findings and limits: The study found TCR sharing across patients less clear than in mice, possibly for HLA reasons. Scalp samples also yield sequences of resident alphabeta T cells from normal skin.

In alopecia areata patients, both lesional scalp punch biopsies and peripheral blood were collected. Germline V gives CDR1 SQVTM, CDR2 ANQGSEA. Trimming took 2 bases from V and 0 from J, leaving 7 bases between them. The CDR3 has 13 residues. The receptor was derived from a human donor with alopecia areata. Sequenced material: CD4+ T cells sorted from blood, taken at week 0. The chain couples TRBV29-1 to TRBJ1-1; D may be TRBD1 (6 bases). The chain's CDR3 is CSVETGMNTEAFF. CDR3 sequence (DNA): TGCAGCGTTGAAACAGGGATGAACACTGAAGCTTTCTTT.